The T cell receptor (beta chain) described here comes from a study of blood T cell repertoires in COVID-19. The CDR3 loop spans 17 amino acids. V shed 1 base and J 0 bases; nucleotides not matched to a gene: 4. Germline lookup yields CDR1 SGHNT and CDR2 YYREEE (reference sequence). The protocol was immunoSEQ multiplex PCR, while the TCRdb copy is restricted to in-frame clones and leaves out a portion. Of a few hundred thousand clones in the sample, approximately 87% are singletons; the top ten hold 5.5% to 8%. The rearrangement uses TRBV5-4 and TRBJ2-6; 7 bases align to TRBD1. This receptor was identified in a man aged 60 to 69 with acute or convalescent COVID-19. The sample taken for sequencing was peripheral blood. Here the CDR3 reads CASSLRGLSSGANVLTF. CDR3 nucleotide sequence: TGTGCCAGCAGCTTGAGGGGGCTCAGCTCTGGGGCCAACGTCCTGACTTTC.